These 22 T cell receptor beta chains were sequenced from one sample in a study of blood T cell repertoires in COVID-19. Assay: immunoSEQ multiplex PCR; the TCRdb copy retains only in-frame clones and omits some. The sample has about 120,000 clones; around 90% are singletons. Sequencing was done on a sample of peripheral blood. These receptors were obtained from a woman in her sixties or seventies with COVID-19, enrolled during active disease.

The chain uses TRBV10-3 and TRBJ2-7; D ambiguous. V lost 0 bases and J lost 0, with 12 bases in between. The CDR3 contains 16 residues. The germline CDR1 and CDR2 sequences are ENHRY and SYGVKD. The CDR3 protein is CAISESGVGISYEQYF. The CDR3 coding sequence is TGTGCCATCAGTGAGTCGGGCGTCGGTATCTCCTACGAGCAGTACTTC.

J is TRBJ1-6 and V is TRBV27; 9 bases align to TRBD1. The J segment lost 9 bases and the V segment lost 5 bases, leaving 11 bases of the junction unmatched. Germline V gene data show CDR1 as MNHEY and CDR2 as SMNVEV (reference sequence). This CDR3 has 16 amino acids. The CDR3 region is CASSVETGGGGSPLHF. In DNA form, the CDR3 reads TGTGCCAGCAGTGTCGAGACAGGGGGAGGAGGTTCACCCCTCCACTTT.

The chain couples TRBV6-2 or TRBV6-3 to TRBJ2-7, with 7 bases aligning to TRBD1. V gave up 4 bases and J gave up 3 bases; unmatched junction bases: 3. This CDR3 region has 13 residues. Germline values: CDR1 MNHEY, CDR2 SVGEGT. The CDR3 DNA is TGTGCCAGCAGTTGGGACAGAGACTACGAGCAGTACTTC. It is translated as CASSWDRDYEQYF.

CDR3 residues: CASSPQTGPNTEAFF. CDR3 nucleotides: TGTGCCAGCAGCCCACAGACAGGGCCTAACACTGAAGCTTTCTTT. The genes are TRBV11-3 and TRBJ1-1; 7 bases fit TRBD1. The J segment lost 2 bases and the V segment lost 5 bases, leaving 8 bases of the junction unmatched. The CDR3 has 15 amino acids. Germline lookup yields CDR1 SGHNT and CDR2 YENEEA.

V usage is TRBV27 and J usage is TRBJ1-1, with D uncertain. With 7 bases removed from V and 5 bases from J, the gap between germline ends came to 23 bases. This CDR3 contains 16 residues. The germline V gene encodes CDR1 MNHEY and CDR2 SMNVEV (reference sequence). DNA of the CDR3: TGTGCCAGCACCCCGCCTTCCACCGCGGGAGGGACTGAAGCTTTCTTT. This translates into CASTPPSTAGGTEAFF.

The CDR3 nucleotides read TGTGCCAGCAGCTTGAACGGGGTAAACACCGGGGAGCTGTTTTTT. This sequence encodes CASSLNGVNTGELFF. V is TRBV7-2 and J is TRBJ2-2; D may be TRBD2 (5 bases). V was shortened by 3 bases and J by 2 bases, with 10 bases between the two germline ends. CDR1 and CDR2 from the germline V gene are SGHTA and FQGNSA. The CDR3 sequence is 15 residues long.

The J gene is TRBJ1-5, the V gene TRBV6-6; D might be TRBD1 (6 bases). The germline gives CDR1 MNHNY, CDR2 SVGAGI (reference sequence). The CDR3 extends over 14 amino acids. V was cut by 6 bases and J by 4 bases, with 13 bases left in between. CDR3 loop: CASSLTGLNQPQHF. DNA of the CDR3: TGTGCCAGCAGCCTTACAGGGTTGAATCAGCCCCAGCATTTT.

The CDR3 reads CASSSVVRATGGYTF. DNA of the CDR3: TGTGCCAGCAGTTCCGTCGTCCGGGCCACAGGTGGCTACACCTTC. V usage is TRBV6-2 or TRBV6-3 and J usage is TRBJ1-2; TRBD1 might be the D (5 bases). Germline CDR1 is MNHEY and CDR2 is SVGEGT. The CDR3 covers 15 residues. V was cut by 4 bases and J by 7 bases, with 19 bases left in between.

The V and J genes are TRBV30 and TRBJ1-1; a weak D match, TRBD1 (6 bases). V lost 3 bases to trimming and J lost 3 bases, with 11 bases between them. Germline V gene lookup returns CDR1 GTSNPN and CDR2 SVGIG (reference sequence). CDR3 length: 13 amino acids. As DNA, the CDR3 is TGTGCCTGGAGCACAGGGAGTTACACTGAAGCTTTCTTT. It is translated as CAWSTGSYTEAFF.

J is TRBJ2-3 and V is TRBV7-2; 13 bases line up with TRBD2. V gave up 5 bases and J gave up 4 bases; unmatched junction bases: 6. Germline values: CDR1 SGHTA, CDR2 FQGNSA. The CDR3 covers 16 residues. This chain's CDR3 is CASSLRLAGGPDTQYF. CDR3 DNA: TGTGCCAGCAGCCTCCGACTAGCGGGGGGCCCAGATACGCAGTATTTT. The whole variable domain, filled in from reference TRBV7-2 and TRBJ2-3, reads GAGVSQSPSNKVTEKGKDVELRCDPISGHTALYWYRQSLGQGLEFLIYFQGNSAPDKSGLPSDRFSAERTGGSVSTLTIQRTQQEDSAVYLCASSLRLAGGPDTQYFGPGTRLTVL.

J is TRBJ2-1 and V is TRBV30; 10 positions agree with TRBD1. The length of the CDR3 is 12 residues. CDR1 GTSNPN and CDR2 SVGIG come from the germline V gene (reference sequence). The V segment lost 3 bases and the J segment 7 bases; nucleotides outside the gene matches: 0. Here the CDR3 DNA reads TGTGCCTGGAGGGGACAGGGGAATGAGCAGTTCTTC. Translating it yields CAWRGQGNEQFF.

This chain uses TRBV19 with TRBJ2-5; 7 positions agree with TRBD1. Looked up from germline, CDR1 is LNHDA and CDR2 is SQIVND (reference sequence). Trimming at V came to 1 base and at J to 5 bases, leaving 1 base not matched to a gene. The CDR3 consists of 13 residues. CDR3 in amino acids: CASSIARGETQYF. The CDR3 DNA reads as TGTGCCAGTAGTATAGCCAGGGGGGAGACCCAGTACTTC. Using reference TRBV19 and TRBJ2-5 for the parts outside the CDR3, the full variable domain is DGGITQSPKYLFRKEGQNVTLSCEQNLNHDAMYWYRQDPGQGLRLIYYSQIVNDFQKGDIAEGYSVSREKKESFPLTVTSAQKNPTAFYLCASSIARGETQYFGPGTRLLVL.

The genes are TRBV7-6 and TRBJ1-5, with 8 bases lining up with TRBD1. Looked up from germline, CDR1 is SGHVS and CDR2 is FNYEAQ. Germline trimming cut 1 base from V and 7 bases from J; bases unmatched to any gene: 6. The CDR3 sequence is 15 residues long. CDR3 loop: CASSLVQGARQPQHF. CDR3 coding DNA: TGTGCCAGCAGCTTAGTTCAGGGGGCCAGGCAGCCCCAGCATTTT. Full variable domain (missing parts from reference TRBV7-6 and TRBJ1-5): GAGVSQSPRYKVTKRGQDVALRCDPISGHVSLYWYRQALGQGPEFLTYFNYEAQQDKSGLPNDRFSAERPEGSISTLTIQRTEQRDSAMYRCASSLVQGARQPQHFGDGTRLSIL.

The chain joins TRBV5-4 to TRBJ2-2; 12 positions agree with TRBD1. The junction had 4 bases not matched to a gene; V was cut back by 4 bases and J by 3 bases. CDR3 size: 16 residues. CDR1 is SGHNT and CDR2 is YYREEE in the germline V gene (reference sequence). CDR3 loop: CASSPGQGADTGELFF. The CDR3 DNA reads TGTGCCAGCAGCCCGGGACAGGGGGCTGACACCGGGGAGCTGTTTTTT.

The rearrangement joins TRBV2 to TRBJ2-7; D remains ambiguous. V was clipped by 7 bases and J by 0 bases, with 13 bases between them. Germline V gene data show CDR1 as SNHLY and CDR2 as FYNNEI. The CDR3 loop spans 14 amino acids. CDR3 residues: CASTRRRDSYEQYF. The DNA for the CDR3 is TGTGCCAGCACGAGGAGACGCGACTCCTACGAGCAGTACTTC.

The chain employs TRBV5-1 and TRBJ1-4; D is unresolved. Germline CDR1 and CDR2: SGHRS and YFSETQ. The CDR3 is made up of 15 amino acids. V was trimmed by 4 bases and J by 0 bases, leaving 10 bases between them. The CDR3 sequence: CASSLYSATNEKLFF. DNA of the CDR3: TGCGCCAGCAGCCTCTACAGTGCAACTAATGAAAAACTGTTTTTT. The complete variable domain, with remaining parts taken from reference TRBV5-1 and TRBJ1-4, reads KAGVTQTPRYLIKTRGQQVTLSCSPISGHRSVSWYQQTPGQGLQFLFEYFSETQRNKGNFPGRFSGRQFSNSRSEMNVSTLELGDSALYLCASSLYSATNEKLFFGSGTQLSVL.

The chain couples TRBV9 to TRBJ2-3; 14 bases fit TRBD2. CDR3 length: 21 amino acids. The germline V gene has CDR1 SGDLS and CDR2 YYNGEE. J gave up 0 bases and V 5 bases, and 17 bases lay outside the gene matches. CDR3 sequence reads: CASSISGTSGGRGLSTDTQYF. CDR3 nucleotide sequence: TGTGCCAGCAGTATATCCGGGACTAGCGGGGGCCGGGGACTTAGCACAGATACGCAGTATTTT.

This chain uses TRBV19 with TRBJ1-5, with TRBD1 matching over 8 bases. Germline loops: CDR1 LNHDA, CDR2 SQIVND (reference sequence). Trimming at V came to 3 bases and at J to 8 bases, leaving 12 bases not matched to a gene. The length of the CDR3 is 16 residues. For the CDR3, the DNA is TGTGCCAGTAGTATCCTCCTCGGACAGGGTCCGGAGCCCCAGCATTTT. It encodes CASSILLGQGPEPQHF. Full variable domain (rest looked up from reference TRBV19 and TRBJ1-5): DGGITQSPKYLFRKEGQNVTLSCEQNLNHDAMYWYRQDPGQGLRLIYYSQIVNDFQKGDIAEGYSVSREKKESFPLTVTSAQKNPTAFYLCASSILLGQGPEPQHFGDGTRLSIL.

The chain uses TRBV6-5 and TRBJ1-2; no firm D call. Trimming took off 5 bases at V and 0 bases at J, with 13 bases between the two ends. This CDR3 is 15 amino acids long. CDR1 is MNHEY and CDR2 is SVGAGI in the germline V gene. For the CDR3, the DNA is TGTGCCAGCAGTACCACTGGAGAGGCTAACTATGGCTACACCTTC. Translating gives CASSTTGEANYGYTF.

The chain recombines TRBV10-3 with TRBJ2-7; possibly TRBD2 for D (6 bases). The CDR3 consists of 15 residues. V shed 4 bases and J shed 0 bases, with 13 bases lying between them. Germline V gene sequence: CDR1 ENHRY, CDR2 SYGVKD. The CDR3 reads CAISARGEGSYEQYF. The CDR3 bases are TGTGCCATCAGTGCGCGGGGAGAAGGCTCCTACGAGCAGTACTTC.

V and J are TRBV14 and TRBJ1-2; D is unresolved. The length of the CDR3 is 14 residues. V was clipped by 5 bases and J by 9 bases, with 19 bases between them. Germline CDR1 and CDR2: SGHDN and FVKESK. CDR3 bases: TGTGCCAGCAGCGGGCGGGCCGGTCGCCAGCGCTACACCTTC. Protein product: CASSGRAGRQRYTF.

CDR3 nucleotide sequence: TGCGCCAGCAGCCAACTCGGTAATTCACCCCTCCACTTT. Its protein is CASSQLGNSPLHF. The genes are TRBV4-3 and TRBJ1-6; D gene ambiguous. The CDR3 contains 13 residues. With 2 bases removed from V and 6 bases from J, the gap between germline ends came to 5 bases. Looked up from germline, CDR1 is LGHNA and CDR2 is YSLEER.